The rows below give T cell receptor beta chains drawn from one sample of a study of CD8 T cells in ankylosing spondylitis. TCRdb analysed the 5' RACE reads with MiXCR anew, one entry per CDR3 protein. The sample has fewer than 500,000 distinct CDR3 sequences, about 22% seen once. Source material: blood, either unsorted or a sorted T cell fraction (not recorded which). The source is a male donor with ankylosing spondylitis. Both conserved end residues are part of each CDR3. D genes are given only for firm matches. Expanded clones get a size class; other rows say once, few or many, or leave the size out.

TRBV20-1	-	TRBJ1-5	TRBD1	TGCAGTGCTAGGCCCCAGGGGGATCAGCCCCAGCATTTT	CSARPQGDQPQHF
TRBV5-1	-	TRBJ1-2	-	TGCGCCAGCAGCTTGGCCACGTCTCCCAGCGGCTACACCTTC	CASSLATSPSGYTF
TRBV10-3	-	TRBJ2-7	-	TGTGCCTTCAGTAAGACCGGGGACTCCTACGAGCAGTACTTC	CAFSKTGDSYEQYF
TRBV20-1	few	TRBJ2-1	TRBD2	TGCAGTGCTAGAGAATCAGCGGGGGGCGGGCCCTACAATGAGCAGTTCTTC	CSARESAGGGPYNEQFF
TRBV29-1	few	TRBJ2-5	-	TGCAGCGTCGCCGCGGTCAGGGACCAAGAGACCCAGTACTTC	CSVAAVRDQETQYF
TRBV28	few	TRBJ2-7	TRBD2	TGTGCCAGCAGTCTCAGGAGCGGGAGGGTTGAGCAGTACTTC	CASSLRSGRVEQYF
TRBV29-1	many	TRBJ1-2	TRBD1	TGCAGCGATCGCCGGGACAGGAGCGGCTACACCTTC	CSDRRDRSGYTF
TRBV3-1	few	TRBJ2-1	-	TGTGCCAGCAGCCAAGAACGGCTGCCCTACAATGAGCAGTTCTTC	CASSQERLPYNEQFF
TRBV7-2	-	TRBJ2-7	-	TGTGCCAGCAGCACCCAACCCCGGGGGGAGCAGTACTTC	CASSTQPRGEQYF
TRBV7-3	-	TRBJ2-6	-	TGTGCCAGCAGCCTCTCTGAGAGGACAGCCTACTCTGGGGCCAACGTCCTGACTTTC	CASSLSERTAYSGANVLTF
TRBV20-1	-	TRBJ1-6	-	TGCAGTGCTAAACAGGGTGGGAATTCACCCCTCCACTTT	CSAKQGGNSPLHF
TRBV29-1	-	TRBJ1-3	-	TGCAGCGTTGTTGGGGTGGGGCCTCTACGAAACACCATATATTTT	CSVVGVGPLRNTIYF
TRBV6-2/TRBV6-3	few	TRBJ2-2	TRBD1	TGTGCCAGCAGTTCACAAACGGGACAGGGGGTCACCGGGGAGCTGTTTTTT	CASSSQTGQGVTGELFF
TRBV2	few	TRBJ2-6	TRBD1	TGTGCCAGTTGTCCGGGACAGACATACTCTGGGGCCAACGTCCTGACTTTC	CASCPGQTYSGANVLTF
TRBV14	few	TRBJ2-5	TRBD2	TGTGCCAGCAGCCAAGAGCGTCGGCTAGCGGTACAAGAGACCCAGTACTTC	CASSQERRLAVQETQYF
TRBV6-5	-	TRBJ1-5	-	TGTGCCAGCAGTTATGCCAGGGACAATCAGCCCCAGCATTTT	CASSYARDNQPQHF
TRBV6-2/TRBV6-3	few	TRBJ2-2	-	TGTGCCAGCAGAACTCGGACAGCCGGGGAGCTGTTTTTT	CASRTRTAGELFF
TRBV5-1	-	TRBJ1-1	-	TGCGCCAGTTCCCGGGGCATGAACACTGAAGCTTTCTTT	CASSRGMNTEAFF
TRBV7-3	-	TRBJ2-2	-	TGTGCCAGCAGGGGGACACCGAACACCGGGGAGCTGTTTTTT	CASRGTPNTGELFF
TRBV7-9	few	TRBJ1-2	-	TGTGCCAGCAGCTTTGGGCGGACAAACTATGGCTACACCTTC	CASSFGRTNYGYTF
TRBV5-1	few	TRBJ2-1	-	TGCGCCAGCAGCTTGGGGCAGGGGAGCTCCTACAATGAGCAGTTCTTC	CASSLGQGSSYNEQFF
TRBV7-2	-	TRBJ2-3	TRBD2	TGTGCCAGCAGCTCTTTAGCGGGAGTGGGACTTACGCAGTATTTT	CASSSLAGVGLTQYF
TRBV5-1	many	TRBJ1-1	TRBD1	TGTGCCAGCAGCTTACAGGGGGGGACTGAAGCTTTCTTT	CASSLQGGTEAFF
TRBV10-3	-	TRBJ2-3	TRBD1	TGTGCCATCAGTGGGACCCGGGACAGGGGAACAGATACGCAGTATTTT	CAISGTRDRGTDTQYF
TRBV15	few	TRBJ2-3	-	TGTGCCACCAGCAGAGGGGTGGGTGGAGATACGCAGTATTTT	CATSRGVGGDTQYF
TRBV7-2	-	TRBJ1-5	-	TGTGCCAGCAGCGGTAGGGTTGGTGGGGATCAGCCCCAGCATTTT	CASSGRVGGDQPQHF
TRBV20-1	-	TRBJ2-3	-	TGCAGTGCTAGAGATCCTTCGCGTTCTGGAGATACGCAGTATTTT	CSARDPSRSGDTQYF
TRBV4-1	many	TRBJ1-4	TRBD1	TGCGCCAGCAGCCAAGACGTTGGCCAGGGGGGGGCTAATGAAAAACTGTTTTTT	CASSQDVGQGGANEKLFF
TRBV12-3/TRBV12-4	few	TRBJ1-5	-	TGTGCCAGCAGACCAAGGGGGGGGCTGGTCGGCAATCAGCCCCAGCATTTT	CASRPRGGLVGNQPQHF
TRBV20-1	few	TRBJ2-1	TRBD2	TGCAGTGCTAGGACCCTCGGGGGGGTCTACAATGAGCAGTTCTTC	CSARTLGGVYNEQFF
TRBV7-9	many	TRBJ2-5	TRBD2	TGTGCCAGCAGCTCGGGACTAGCGGGAGGTCCGGAGACCCAGTACTTC	CASSSGLAGGPETQYF
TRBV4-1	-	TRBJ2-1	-	TGCGCCAGCAGCCAAGATGTAAGTGAGCAGTTCTTC	CASSQDVSEQFF
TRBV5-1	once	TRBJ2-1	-	TGCGCCAGCAGCTTGGGCACCGGTGGCAGCTCCTACAATGAGCAGTTCTTC	CASSLGTGGSSYNEQFF
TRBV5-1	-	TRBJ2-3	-	TGCGCCAGCAGCTTGGTTGGGGGCAGGGGCACAGATACGCAGTATTTT	CASSLVGGRGTDTQYF
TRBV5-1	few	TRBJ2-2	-	TGCGCCAGCACCCTCTCTGGGTTTCGGGCCGGGGAGCTGTTTTTT	CASTLSGFRAGELFF
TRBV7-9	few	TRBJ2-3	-	TGTGCCAGCAGCTTTGGACCACGACCGGATACGCAGTATTTT	CASSFGPRPDTQYF
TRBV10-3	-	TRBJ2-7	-	TGTGCCATCAGGGGGGGACAGCTCTACGAGCAGTACTTC	CAIRGGQLYEQYF
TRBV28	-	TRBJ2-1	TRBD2	TGTGCCAGCAGTACTGGACTAGCGGGAGGTCTGAGCAATGAGCAGTTCTTC	CASSTGLAGGLSNEQFF
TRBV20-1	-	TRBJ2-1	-	TGCAGTGCTAGAGATCGGGGCGAGAGCTCCTACAATGAGCAGTTCTTC	CSARDRGESSYNEQFF
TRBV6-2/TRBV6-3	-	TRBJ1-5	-	TGTGCCAGCAGAAGGGGAGACAGGCCGAATCAGCCCCAGCATTTT	CASRRGDRPNQPQHF
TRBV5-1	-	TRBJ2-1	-	TGCGCCAGCAGCTTGCTCGCGGGGTCCCTGGGTGAGCAGTTCTTC	CASSLLAGSLGEQFF
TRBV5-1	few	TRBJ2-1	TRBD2	TGCGCCAGCAGCTCTCCGGGACTAGCGGAGGTGGGCTCCTACAATGAGCAGTTCTTC	CASSSPGLAEVGSYNEQFF
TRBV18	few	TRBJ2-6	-	TGTGCCAGCTCACCAAGGAGGGACCCTGGGGCCAACGTCCTGACTTTC	CASSPRRDPGANVLTF
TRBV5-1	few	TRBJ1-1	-	TGCGCCAGCAGCTTGGCTCCCGGGACGGGGAACACTGAAGCTTTCTTT	CASSLAPGTGNTEAFF
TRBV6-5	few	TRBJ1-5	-	TGTGCCAGCAGTCACTCCCTTAGGGGGGAGGGCAATCAGCCCCAGCATTTT	CASSHSLRGEGNQPQHF
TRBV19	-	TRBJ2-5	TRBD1	TGTGCCAGTAGTATACCGGGACAGGGAATCCAAGAGACCCAGTACTTC	CASSIPGQGIQETQYF
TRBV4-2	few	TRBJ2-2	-	TGTGCCAGCAGCCATTCTCTTAAGCGAGTGGTGACCGGGGAGCTGTTTTTT	CASSHSLKRVVTGELFF